This is a list of T cell receptor beta chains from one sample in a study of regulatory T cells in long-lasting Graves disease. MiXCR, run by TCRdb on the multiplex PCR reads, gives a single entry per CDR3 protein. The sample gives around 420,000 distinct CDR3 sequences, 15% of which show up once; about 8.2% is in the top ten. These records were also assigned to another study, of T cells in Graves' hyperthyroidism and ophthalmopathy.

The specimen was peripheral blood mononuclear cells (PBMCs), collected at new diagnosis, from a patient treated with antithyroid drugs. These receptors came from a woman between 40 and 50 years old with Graves disease. CDR3s include the opening cysteine and the closing phenylalanine or tryptophan. A D gene is named only where the DNA matches it firmly. Clone size is given for some rows only: seen once, a few or many times, or a class if the clone is expanded.

J | size | V | D | DNA | CDR3
TRBJ2-7 | few | TRBV4-1 | NA | TGCGCCAGCAGCCAAGATCTCCGGAGCTTCTACGAGCAGTACTTC | CASSQDLRSFYEQYF
TRBJ2-7 | many | TRBV11-3 | TRBD2 | TGTGCCAGCAGCCCACCGGGACTAGCACCCGAGCAGTACTTC | CASSPPGLAPEQYF
TRBJ2-5 | NA | TRBV5-1 | NA | TGCGCCAGCAGCTTCCAGGATAGCACAGAGACCCAGTACTTC | CASSFQDSTETQYF
TRBJ2-7 | many | TRBV28 | NA | TGTGCCAGCAGTCCACCTCGTTACGGCGGCTACGAGCAGTACTTC | CASSPPRYGGYEQYF
TRBJ1-1 | many | TRBV6-1 | NA | TGTGCCAGCAGTGGGAGGGGCTCGGGCACTGAAGCTTTCTTT | CASSGRGSGTEAFF
TRBJ1-2 | many | TRBV12-3/TRBV12-4 | NA | TGTGCCAGCAGCCAAACAGGAACAAACTATGGCTACACCTTC | CASSQTGTNYGYTF
TRBJ1-2 | many | TRBV3-1 | NA | TGTGCCAGCAGCCAAGGGACAGTCTATGGCTACACCTTC | CASSQGTVYGYTF
TRBJ2-5 | many | TRBV28 | TRBD1 | TGTGCCAGCAGTTCAGAACAGGGGTTAAGGGAGACCCAGTACTTC | CASSSEQGLRETQYF
TRBJ2-5 | NA | TRBV4-1 | TRBD2 | TGCGCCAGCAGCCAGCTGGGGGGGGGGACCGGTATGGAGACCCAGTACTTC | CASSQLGGGTGMETQYF
TRBJ2-1 | many | TRBV14 | NA | TGTGCCAGCAGCCCGACCCCTAGGAACGTGTTCTACAATGAGCAGTTCTTC | CASSPTPRNVFYNEQFF
TRBJ2-3 | many | TRBV20-1 | NA | TGCAGTGCTAGTCCGCCCCAGGGTACGCAGTATTTT | CSASPPQGTQYF
TRBJ2-2 | many | TRBV28 | TRBD2 | TGTGCCAGCAGTCCACGCCCCGGGACTAGCGATCGTGCCGGGGAGCTGTTTTTT | CASSPRPGTSDRAGELFF